This TCR beta chain was documented in a study of cytomegalovirus exposure and HLA in healthy donors. The CDR3 consists of 12 residues. The V and J ends lost 7 bases and 6 bases respectively, with 12 bases between them. CDR1 is SNHLY and CDR2 is FYNNEI in the germline V gene. Amplification used 60 Vbeta primers and 13 Jbeta primers. Sequencing used immunoSEQ multiplex PCR; TCRdb keeps in-frame clones, though not all of them. Counted here are around 160,000 clones, roughly 75% occurring once; the ten biggest clones make up around 4.7%. The chain carries TRBV2 and TRBJ1-1; D uncertain. The sequence came from a male donor in good health and CMV-seronegative. The material sequenced was PBMCs. CDR3 residues: CASTSLASEAFF. CDR3 DNA: TGTGCCAGCACCTCGCTAGCGTCTGAAGCTTTCTTT. The full variable domain, completed using reference TRBV2 and TRBJ1-1, is EPEVTQTPSHQVTQMGQEVILRCVPISNHLYFYWYRQILGQKVEFLVSFYNNEISEKSEIFDDQFSVERPDGSNFTLKIRSTKLEDSAMYFCASTSLASEAFFGQGTRLTVV.